A single sample is the source of the 5 T cell receptor beta chains below, sequenced in a study of T cell repertoires in cytomegalovirus infection. One entry per CDR3 protein, called by TCRdb with MiXCR from the reads. The table includes roughly 230,000 distinct CDR3 sequences, more than 15% detected once. Sequencing used CD8+ T cells from PBMCs. The receptor set was obtained from a human donor in good health (CMV status not recorded). Some clones in this sample may be carry-over from other donors' samples.

The rearrangement joins TRBV6-6 to TRBJ2-2; D possibly corresponds to TRBD2 (5 bases). Trimming stripped 2 bases from V and 3 bases from J, with 13 bases between. The CDR3 contains 16 residues. Germline V gene lookup returns CDR1 MNHNY and CDR2 SVGAGI (reference sequence). CDR3 region: CASSYPAGLDTGELFF. CDR3 nucleotide sequence: TGTGCCAGCAGTTACCCCGCGGGCCTGGACACCGGGGAGCTGTTTTTT.

This clonotype was seen a handful of times. The chain joins TRBV28 to TRBJ2-7; 7 bases map to TRBD2. CDR3 length equals 17 residues. V shed 6 bases, J shed 2 bases, and the junction held 16 bases outside the gene matches. CDR1 is MDHEN, CDR2 SYDVKM, per germline. The CDR3 sequence: CASSTITIRDYPYEQYF. Written as DNA, the CDR3 is TGTGCCAGCAGCACGATCACAATACGGGACTACCCCTACGAGCAGTACTTC.

This clonotype was seen more than once but under ten times. The chain uses TRBV20-1 and TRBJ1-1, with D uncertain. Germline V gene sequence: CDR1 DFQATT, CDR2 SNEGSKA (reference sequence). This CDR3 is built from 13 residues. Trimming shortened V by 6 bases and J by 4 bases, and 15 bases separated the two germline ends. CDR3 residues: CSARSGIGTEAFF. CDR3 nucleotide sequence: TGCAGTGCCCGCAGTGGGATAGGCACTGAAGCTTTCTTT.

A few counts support this clonotype. The chain is built from TRBV20-1 and TRBJ1-4; D may be TRBD1 (5 bases). V was trimmed by 7 bases and J by 3 bases, leaving 15 bases between them. The CDR3 loop spans 14 amino acids. Germline V gene lookup returns CDR1 DFQATT and CDR2 SNEGSKA (reference sequence). CDR3 coding DNA: TGCAGTGTTCTCCAGGGTTTCGCTAATGAAAAACTGTTTTTT. This translates into CSVLQGFANEKLFF.

This clonotype has a handful of counts. The V and J genes are TRBV6-2 or TRBV6-3 and TRBJ2-1, with 7 bases that match TRBD2. Germline CDR1 MNHEY, CDR2 SVGEGT. The CDR3 is made up of 14 amino acids. V gave up 2 bases and J gave up 9 bases; unmatched junction bases: 7. Written as DNA, the CDR3 is TGTGCCAGCAGTTACCCCGGGACTAACTTTGAGCAGTTCTTC. This sequence encodes CASSYPGTNFEQFF.